The rows below give T cell receptor beta chains drawn from one sample of a study of CXCR3-negative and CXCR3-positive naive CD8 T cells. TCRdb re-called the 5' RACE reads and gives one entry per CDR3 protein, without DNA. This sample contains tens of thousands of distinct CDR3 sequences. Sequenced input: naive CXCR3- CD8+ T cells from blood. All receptors derive from a human donor in good health. Some clones in this sample may be carry-over from other donors' samples. The CDR3 runs from the conserved cysteine through the conserved F or W.

TRBJ2-3,16,TRBV7-7,CASSPISGVATDTQYF
TRBJ1-4,14,TRBV6-2/TRBV6-3,CASSYSADNEKLFF
TRBJ2-5,15,TRBV10-3,CATGLAGGPGETQYF
TRBJ1-1,13,TRBV7-9,CASSPGQNTEAFF
TRBJ1-1,11,TRBV29-1,CSVSGGLSAFF
TRBJ2-7,13,TRBV21-1,CASSTADSYEQYF
TRBJ2-7,12,TRBV29-1,CSTIQGAYEQYF
TRBJ1-5,13,TRBV20-1,CSGIWNPNQPQHF
TRBJ2-2,18,TRBV4-1,CASSQAFASGGATGELFF
TRBJ1-1,16,TRBV15,CATSRGTPEIYTEAFF
TRBJ1-1,14,TRBV28,CASSSETGPTEAFF
TRBJ2-1,15,TRBV11-1,CASSPNWDSGNEQFF
TRBJ2-2,12,TRBV29-1,CSVERVGGELFF
TRBJ2-3,13,TRBV7-6,CASSLFSADTQYF
TRBJ2-7,14,TRBV20-1,CSARDLGTTYEQYF
TRBJ2-1,14,TRBV28,CASSPVGAGHEQFF
TRBJ1-2,14,TRBV10-2,CASSFGGAREGYTF
TRBJ1-1,13,TRBV29-1,CSGRGVQGEGAFF
TRBJ2-6,12,TRBV28,CASSPRANVLTF
TRBJ2-7,14,TRBV27,CASSLAGGTYEQYF
TRBJ2-1,16,TRBV11-2,CASSPRQGARTNEQFF
TRBJ2-1,15,TRBV29-1,CSVPGLAGVYNEQFF
TRBJ2-3,15,TRBV15,CATSRDPEGTDTQYF
TRBJ1-5,15,TRBV4-1,CASSQEALSNQPQHF
TRBJ2-1,20,TRBV28,CASSFTRLAGGRRVRNEQFF
TRBJ2-7,14,TRBV12-3/TRBV12-4,CASSRLRLSYEQYF
TRBJ1-2,14,TRBV7-8,CASTNPNRGYGYTF
TRBJ2-3,16,TRBV23-1,CASTRAGTDSTDTQYF
TRBJ2-7,11,TRBV14,CASSLGSEQYF